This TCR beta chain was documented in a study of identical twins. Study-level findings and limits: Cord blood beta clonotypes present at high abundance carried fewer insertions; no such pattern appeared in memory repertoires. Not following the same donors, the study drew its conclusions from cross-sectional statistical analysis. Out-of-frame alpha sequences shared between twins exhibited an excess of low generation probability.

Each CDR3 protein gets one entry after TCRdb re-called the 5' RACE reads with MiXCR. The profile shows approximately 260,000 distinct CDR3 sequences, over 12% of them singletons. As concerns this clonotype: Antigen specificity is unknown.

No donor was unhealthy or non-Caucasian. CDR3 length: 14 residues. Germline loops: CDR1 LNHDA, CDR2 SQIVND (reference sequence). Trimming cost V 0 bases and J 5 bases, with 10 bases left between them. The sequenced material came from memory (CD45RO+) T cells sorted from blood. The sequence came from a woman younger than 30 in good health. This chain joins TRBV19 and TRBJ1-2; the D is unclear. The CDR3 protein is CASSIDSLAYGYTF. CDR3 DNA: TGTGCCAGTAGTATAGACAGCCTAGCGTATGGCTACACCTTC. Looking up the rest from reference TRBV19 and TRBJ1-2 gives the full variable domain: DGGITQSPKYLFRKEGQNVTLSCEQNLNHDAMYWYRQDPGQGLRLIYYSQIVNDFQKGDIAEGYSVSREKKESFPLTVTSAQKNPTAFYLCASSIDSLAYGYTFGSGTRLTVV.